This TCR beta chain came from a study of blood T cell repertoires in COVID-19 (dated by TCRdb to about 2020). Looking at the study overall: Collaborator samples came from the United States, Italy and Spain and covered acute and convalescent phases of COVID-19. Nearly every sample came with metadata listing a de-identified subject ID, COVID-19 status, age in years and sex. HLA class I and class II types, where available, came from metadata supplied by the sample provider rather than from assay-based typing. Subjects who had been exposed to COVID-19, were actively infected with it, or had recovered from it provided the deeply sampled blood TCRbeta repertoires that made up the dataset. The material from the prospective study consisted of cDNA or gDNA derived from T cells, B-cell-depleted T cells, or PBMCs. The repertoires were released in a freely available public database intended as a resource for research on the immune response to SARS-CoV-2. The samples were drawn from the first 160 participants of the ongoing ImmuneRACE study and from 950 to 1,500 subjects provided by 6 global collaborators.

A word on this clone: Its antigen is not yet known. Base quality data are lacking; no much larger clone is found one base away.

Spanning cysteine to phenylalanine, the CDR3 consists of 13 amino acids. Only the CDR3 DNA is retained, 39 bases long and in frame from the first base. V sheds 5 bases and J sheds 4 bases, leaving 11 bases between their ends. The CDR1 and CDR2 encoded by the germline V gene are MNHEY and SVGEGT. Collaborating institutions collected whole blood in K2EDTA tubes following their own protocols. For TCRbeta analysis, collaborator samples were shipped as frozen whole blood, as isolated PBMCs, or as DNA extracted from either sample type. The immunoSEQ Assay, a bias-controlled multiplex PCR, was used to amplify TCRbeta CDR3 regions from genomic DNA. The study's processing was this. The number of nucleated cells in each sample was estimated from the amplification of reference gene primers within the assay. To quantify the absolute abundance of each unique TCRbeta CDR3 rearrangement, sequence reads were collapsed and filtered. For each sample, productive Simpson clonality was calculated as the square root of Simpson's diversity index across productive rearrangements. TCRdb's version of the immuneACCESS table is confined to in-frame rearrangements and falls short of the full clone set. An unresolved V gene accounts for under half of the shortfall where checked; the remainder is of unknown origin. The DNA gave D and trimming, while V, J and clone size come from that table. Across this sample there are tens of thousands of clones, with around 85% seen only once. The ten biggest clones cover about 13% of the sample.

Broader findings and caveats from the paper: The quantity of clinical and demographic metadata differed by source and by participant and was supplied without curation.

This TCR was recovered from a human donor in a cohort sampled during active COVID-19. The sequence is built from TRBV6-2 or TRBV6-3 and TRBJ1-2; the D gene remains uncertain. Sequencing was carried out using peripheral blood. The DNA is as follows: TGTGCCAGCAGTCCCTCCGGGTTCTATGGCTACACCTTC. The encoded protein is CASSPSGFYGYTF.